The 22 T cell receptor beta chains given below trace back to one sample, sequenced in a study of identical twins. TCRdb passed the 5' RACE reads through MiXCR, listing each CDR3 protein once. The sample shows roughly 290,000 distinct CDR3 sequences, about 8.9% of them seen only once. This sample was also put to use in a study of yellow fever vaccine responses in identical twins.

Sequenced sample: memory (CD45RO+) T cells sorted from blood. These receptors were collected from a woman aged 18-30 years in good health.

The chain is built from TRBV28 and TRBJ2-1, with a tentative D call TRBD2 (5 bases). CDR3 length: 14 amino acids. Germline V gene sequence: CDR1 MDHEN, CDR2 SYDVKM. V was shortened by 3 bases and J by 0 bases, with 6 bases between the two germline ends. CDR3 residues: CASSFEGSYNEQFF. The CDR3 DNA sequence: TGTGCCAGCAGTTTCGAGGGCTCCTACAATGAGCAGTTCTTC.

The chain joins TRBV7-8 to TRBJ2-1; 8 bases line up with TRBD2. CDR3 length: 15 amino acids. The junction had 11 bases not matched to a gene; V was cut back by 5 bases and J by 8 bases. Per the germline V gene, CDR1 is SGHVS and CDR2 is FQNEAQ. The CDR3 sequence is CASSPRPRGGYEQFF. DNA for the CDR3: TGTGCCAGCAGCCCTAGACCTCGGGGGGGGTATGAGCAGTTCTTC.

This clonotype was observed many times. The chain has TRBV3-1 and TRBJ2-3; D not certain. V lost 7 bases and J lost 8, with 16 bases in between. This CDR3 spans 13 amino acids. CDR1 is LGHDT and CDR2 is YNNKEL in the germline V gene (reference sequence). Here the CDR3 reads CASNLQNGGTQYF. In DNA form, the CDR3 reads TGTGCCAGCAATCTCCAAAATGGCGGTACGCAGTATTTT.

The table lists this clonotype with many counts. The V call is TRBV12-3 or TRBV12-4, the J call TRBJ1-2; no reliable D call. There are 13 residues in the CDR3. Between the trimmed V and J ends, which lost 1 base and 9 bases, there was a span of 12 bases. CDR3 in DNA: TGTGCCAGCAGTTTAGTAGGGTCCGATCGCTACACCTTC. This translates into CASSLVGSDRYTF.

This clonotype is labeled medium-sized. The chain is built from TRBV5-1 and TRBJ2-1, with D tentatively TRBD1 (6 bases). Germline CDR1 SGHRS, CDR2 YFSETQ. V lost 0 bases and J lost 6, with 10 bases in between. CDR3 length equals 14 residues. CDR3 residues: CASSLGTALNEQFF. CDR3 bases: TGCGCCAGCAGCTTGGGGACAGCGCTCAATGAGCAGTTCTTC.

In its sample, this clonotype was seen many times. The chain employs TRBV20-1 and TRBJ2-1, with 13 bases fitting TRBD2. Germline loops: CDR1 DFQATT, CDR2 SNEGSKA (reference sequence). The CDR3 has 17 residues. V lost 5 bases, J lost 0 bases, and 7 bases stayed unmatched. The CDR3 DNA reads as TGCAGTGCTTCACGCCGGACTAGCGGGGGCTCCTACAATGAGCAGTTCTTC. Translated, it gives CSASRRTSGGSYNEQFF.

The CDR3 nucleotides read TGTGCCACCAGTGGGGGACAGGGCCTCTATGAGCAGTTCTTC. Encoded protein: CATSGGQGLYEQFF. This rearrangement joins TRBV24-1 to TRBJ2-1; 9 nucleotides line up with TRBD1. J was trimmed by 8 bases and V by 5 bases; bases with no gene match: 6. Germline-derived CDR1 and CDR2 are KGHDR and SFDVKD. The CDR3 spans 14 residues.

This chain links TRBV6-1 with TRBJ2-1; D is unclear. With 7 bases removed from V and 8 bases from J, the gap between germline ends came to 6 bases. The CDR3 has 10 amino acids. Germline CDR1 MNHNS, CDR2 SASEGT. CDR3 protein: CASNDYEQFF. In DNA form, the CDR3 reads TGTGCCAGCAATGACTATGAGCAGTTCTTC.

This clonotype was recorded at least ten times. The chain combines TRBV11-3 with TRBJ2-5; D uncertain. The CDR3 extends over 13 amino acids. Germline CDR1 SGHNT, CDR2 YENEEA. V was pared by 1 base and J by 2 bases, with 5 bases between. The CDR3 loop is CASSLGVQETQYF. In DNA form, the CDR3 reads TGTGCCAGCAGCTTAGGGGTTCAAGAGACCCAGTACTTC. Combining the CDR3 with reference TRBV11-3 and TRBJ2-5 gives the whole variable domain EAGVVQSPRYKIIEKKQPVAFWCNPISGHNTLYWYLQNLGQGPELLIRYENEEAVDDSQLPKDRFSAERLKGVDSTLKIQPAELGDSAVYLCASSLGVQETQYFGPGTRLLVL.

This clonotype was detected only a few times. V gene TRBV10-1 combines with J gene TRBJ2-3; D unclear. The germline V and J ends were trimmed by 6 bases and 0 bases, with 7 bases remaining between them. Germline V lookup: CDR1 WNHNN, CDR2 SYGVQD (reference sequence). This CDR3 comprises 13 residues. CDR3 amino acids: CASRNPSTDTQYF. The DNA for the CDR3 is TGCGCCAGCAGAAACCCAAGCACAGATACGCAGTATTTT.

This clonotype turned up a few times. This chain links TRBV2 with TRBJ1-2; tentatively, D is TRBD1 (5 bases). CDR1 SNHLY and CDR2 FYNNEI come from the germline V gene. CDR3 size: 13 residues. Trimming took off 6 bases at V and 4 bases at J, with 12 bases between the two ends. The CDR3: CASSAARAYGYTF. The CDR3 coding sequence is TGTGCCAGCAGCGCCGCCAGGGCCTATGGCTACACCTTC.

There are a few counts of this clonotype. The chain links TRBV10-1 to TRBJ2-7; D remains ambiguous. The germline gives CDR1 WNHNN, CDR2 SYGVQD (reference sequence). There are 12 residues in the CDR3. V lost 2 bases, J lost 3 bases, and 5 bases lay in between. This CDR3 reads CASSEAFYEQYV. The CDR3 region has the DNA TGCGCCAGCAGTGAGGCCTTCTACGAGCAGTACGTC.

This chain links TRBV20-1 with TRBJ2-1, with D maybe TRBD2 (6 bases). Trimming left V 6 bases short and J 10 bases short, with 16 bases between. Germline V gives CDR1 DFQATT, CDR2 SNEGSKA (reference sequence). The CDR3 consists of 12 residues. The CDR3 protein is CSAWGEPAEQFF. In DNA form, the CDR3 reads TGCAGTGCCTGGGGGGAGCCGGCGGAGCAGTTCTTC.

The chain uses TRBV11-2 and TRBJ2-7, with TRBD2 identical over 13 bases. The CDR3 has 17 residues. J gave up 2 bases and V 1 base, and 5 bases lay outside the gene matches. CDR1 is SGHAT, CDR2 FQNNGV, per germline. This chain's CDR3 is CASSLGGGTSGTYEQYF. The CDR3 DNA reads TGTGCCAGCAGCTTAGGGGGCGGGACTAGCGGGACCTACGAGCAGTACTTC.

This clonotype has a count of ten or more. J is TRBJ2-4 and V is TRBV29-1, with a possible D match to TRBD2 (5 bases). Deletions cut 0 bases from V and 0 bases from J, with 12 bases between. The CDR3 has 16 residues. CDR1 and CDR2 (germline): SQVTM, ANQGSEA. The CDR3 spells CSVEDRASPAKNIQYF. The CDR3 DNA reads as TGCAGCGTTGAAGATCGGGCTAGCCCAGCCAAAAACATTCAGTACTTC.

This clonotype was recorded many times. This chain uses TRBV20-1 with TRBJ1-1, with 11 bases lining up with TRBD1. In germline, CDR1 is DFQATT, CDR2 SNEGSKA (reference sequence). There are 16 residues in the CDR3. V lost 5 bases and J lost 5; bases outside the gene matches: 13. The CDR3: CSAVAPDRGRGTEAFF. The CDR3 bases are TGCAGTGCTGTCGCCCCGGACAGGGGGCGCGGGACTGAAGCTTTCTTT.

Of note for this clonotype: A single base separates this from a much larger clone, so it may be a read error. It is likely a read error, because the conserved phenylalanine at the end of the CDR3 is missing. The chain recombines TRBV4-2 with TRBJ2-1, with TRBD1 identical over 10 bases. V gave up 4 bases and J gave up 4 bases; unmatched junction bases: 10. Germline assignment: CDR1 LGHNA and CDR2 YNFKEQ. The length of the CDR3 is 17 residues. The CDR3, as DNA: TGTGCCAGCAGCCCCCTAGTTGGACAGGGGGGATACAATGAGCAGTTCTTG. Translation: CASSPLVGQGGYNEQFL.

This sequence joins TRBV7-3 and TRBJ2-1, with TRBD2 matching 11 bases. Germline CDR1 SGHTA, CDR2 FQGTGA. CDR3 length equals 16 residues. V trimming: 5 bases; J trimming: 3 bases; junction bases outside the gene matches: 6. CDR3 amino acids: CASSLRGTSGYNEQFF. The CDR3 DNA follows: TGTGCCAGCAGCCTCCGAGGGACTAGCGGCTACAATGAGCAGTTCTTC.

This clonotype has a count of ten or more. The CDR3 DNA sequence: TGCAGTGCGCAACAGGGAGTTAGCACAGATACGCAGTATTTT. Protein product: CSAQQGVSTDTQYF. The chain combines TRBV20-1 with TRBJ2-3, with D possibly matching TRBD1 (6 bases). CDR3 length: 14 amino acids. The V end was cut by 6 bases, the J end by 0 bases, with 13 bases between. From germline, CDR1 is DFQATT and CDR2 SNEGSKA (reference sequence).

The CDR3 DNA reads as TGTGCCAGCAGCGTAGTAGCAGGGATTGGGGGAAACACCATATATTTT. It is translated as CASSVVAGIGGNTIYF. The chain employs TRBV9 and TRBJ1-3, with D tentatively TRBD1 (5 bases). Trimming took 0 bases from V and 4 from J, leaving 14 bases between them. From germline, CDR1 is SGDLS and CDR2 YYNGEE. CDR3 size: 16 residues.

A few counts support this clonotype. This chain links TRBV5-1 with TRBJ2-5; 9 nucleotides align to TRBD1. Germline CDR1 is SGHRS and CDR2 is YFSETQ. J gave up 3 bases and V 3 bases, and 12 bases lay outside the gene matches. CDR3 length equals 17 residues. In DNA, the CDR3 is TGCGCCAGCAGCTGGAGGGGTCGAACAGGGGGCAAAGAGACCCAGTACTTC. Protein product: CASSWRGRTGGKETQYF.

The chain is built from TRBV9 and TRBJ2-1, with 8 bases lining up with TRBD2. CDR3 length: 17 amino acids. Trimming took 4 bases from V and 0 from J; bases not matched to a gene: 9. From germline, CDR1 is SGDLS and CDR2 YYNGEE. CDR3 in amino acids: CASSPRTSRSSYNEQFF. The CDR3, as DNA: TGTGCCAGCAGCCCTCGGACTAGCCGGAGCTCCTACAATGAGCAGTTCTTC.